Listed below are T cell receptor beta chains from one sample, sequenced in a study of PD-1 blockade in mismatch repair-deficient tumors. Sequencing used immunoSEQ multiplex PCR; TCRdb keeps in-frame clones, though not all of them. The sample holds 100,000 to 150,000 clones, more than 85% seen once. This sample comprised peripheral blood, obtained 44 weeks after starting pembrolizumab. These receptors all come from an adult with mismatch repair-deficient cancer. The CDR3 runs from the conserved cysteine through the conserved F or W. Each record gives: J gene, clone size, D gene, V gene, CDR3 DNA, CDR3 protein. D genes are given only for firm matches. A row's size may be missing; if present it is once, few, many or a size class.

J: TRBJ2-3
size: .
D: .
V: TRBV21-1
DNA: TGTGCCAGCCCTACAGGGAGATCCACAGATACGCAGTATTTT
CDR3: CASPTGRSTDTQYF

J: TRBJ2-4
size: .
D: TRBD2
V: TRBV7-9
DNA: TGTGCCAGCAGCACTACTAGCGGGATGGCACTAGCCAAAAACATTCAGTACTTC
CDR3: CASSTTSGMALAKNIQYF

J: TRBJ1-4
size: .
D: .
V: TRBV10-2
DNA: TGCGCCAGCAGTGAATTTCGCAATGAAAAACTGTTTTTT
CDR3: CASSEFRNEKLFF

J: TRBJ2-1
size: .
D: .
V: TRBV29-1
DNA: TGCAGCGTGTACAGGGTTTTGTATGAGCAGTTCTTC
CDR3: CSVYRVLYEQFF

J: TRBJ2-2
size: once
D: TRBD1
V: TRBV5-4
DNA: TGTGCCAGCAGCTCTATGCCAGGGGGCCGGGAGCTGTTTTTT
CDR3: CASSSMPGGRELFF

J: TRBJ1-5
size: .
D: .
V: TRBV11-3
DNA: TGTGCCAGCAAGAATATTAGCAATCAGCCCCAGCATTTT
CDR3: CASKNISNQPQHF

J: TRBJ2-7
size: .
D: .
V: TRBV11-2
DNA: TGTGCCAGCAGCTTAGACAGGGAATTGGCGTACTACGAGCAGTACTTC
CDR3: CASSLDRELAYYEQYF

J: TRBJ2-7
size: .
D: .
V: TRBV11-1
DNA: TGTGCCAGCAGCTTAGGGGTGGGCAGTTCCTACGAGCAGTACTTC
CDR3: CASSLGVGSSYEQYF

J: TRBJ1-5
size: .
D: .
V: TRBV4-1
DNA: TGCGCCAGCAGCCAAGATCGGATGGAGGTCCTTCAGCCCCAGCATTTT
CDR3: CASSQDRMEVLQPQHF

J: TRBJ2-7
size: .
D: .
V: TRBV5-6
DNA: TGTGCCAGCAGCTCCGACAGGGAGGGATACGAGCAGTACTTC
CDR3: CASSSDREGYEQYF

J: TRBJ1-2
size: .
D: TRBD1
V: TRBV28
DNA: TGTGCCAGCACCATGGACAGGTCGGGCTATGGCTACACCTTC
CDR3: CASTMDRSGYGYTF

J: TRBJ2-3
size: .
D: .
V: TRBV19
DNA: TGTGCCAGTAGTCAACCAGGGGCGCCCACAGATACGCAGTATTTT
CDR3: CASSQPGAPTDTQYF

J: TRBJ2-2
size: .
D: .
V: TRBV6-5
DNA: TGTGCCAGCACAGGGACCACCGGGGAGCTGTTTTTT
CDR3: CASTGTTGELFF

J: TRBJ2-3
size: .
D: .
V: TRBV4-3
DNA: TGCGCCAGCAGCCAAGGGTCGAGTGCAGATACGCAGTATTTT
CDR3: CASSQGSSADTQYF

J: TRBJ2-5
size: once
D: .
V: TRBV7-9
DNA: TGTGCCAGCAGCCCGCCCCAGGGTAAAGAGACCCAGTACTTC
CDR3: CASSPPQGKETQYF

J: TRBJ1-1
size: .
D: .
V: TRBV25-1
DNA: TGTGCCAGCAGTGACATAGGGGGTTGGTACACTGAAGCTTTCTTT
CDR3: CASSDIGGWYTEAFF

J: TRBJ2-7
size: .
D: .
V: TRBV7-9
DNA: TGTGCCAGCAGCTTAACTCGCACGGACCCATACGACGAGCAGTACTTC
CDR3: CASSLTRTDPYDEQYF

J: TRBJ1-1
size: .
D: .
V: TRBV4-1
DNA: TGCGCCAGCAGCCAAGGCCGGGGCACTGGAATGGGCACTGAAGCTTTCTTT
CDR3: CASSQGRGTGMGTEAFF

J: TRBJ1-1
size: .
D: .
V: TRBV5-1
DNA: TGCGCCAGCAACACCGGGGGGGGCAAGGGGACTGAAGCTTTCTTT
CDR3: CASNTGGGKGTEAFF

J: TRBJ2-7
size: .
D: .
V: TRBV5-1
DNA: TGCGCCAGCAGAAGGGGGGGGGCTCCCTACGAGCAGTACTTC
CDR3: CASRRGGAPYEQYF

J: TRBJ1-5
size: once
D: TRBD1
V: TRBV28
DNA: TGTGCCAGCAGTTTATCCATCGGGACAGGGGATCAGCCCCAGCATTTT
CDR3: CASSLSIGTGDQPQHF

J: TRBJ1-2
size: .
D: .
V: TRBV30
DNA: TGTGCCTGGAGTGTACGAGGTTATGGCTACACCTTC
CDR3: CAWSVRGYGYTF

J: TRBJ1-5
size: few
D: .
V: TRBV2
DNA: TGTGCCAGCAGTGAAGTGCTGGGGAGCAATCAGCCCCAGCATTTT
CDR3: CASSEVLGSNQPQHF

J: TRBJ2-5
size: .
D: .
V: TRBV9
DNA: TGTGCCAGCAGCGTAGAAGAGGAAAAAGAGACCCAGTACTTC
CDR3: CASSVEEEKETQYF